There are a few counts of the clone carrying this T cell receptor beta chain. Trimming pared 0 bases from V and 2 bases from J, leaving 8 bases between. Germline V gene lookup returns CDR1 SGHKS and CDR2 YYEKEE (reference sequence). The CDR3 consists of 14 residues. The data stem from a study of lymphopenia after photon versus proton radiotherapy. The data were produced by immunoSEQ multiplex PCR, yet TCRdb's version contains in-frame clones alone and is incomplete. The sample lists around 59,000 clones, approximately 84% occurring once. Here the sequenced sample was peripheral blood, taken from a patient treated with proton-based radiotherapy. The chain is built from TRBV5-5 and TRBJ1-1; TRBD1 is a possible D gene (6 bases). The source of this sequence is a man between 60 and 75 years old with pancreatic cancer. In DNA, the CDR3 is TGTGCCAGCAGCTTGGGGACAGTCAACACTGAAGCTTTCTTT. This codes for CASSLGTVNTEAFF.